This entry concerns a single T cell receptor beta chain. The data belong to a study of blood T cell repertoires in COVID-19. Repertoires were generated with immunoSEQ multiplex PCR, while TCRdb's copy carries only in-frame clones and drops some. Here the sample spans about 170,000 clones, around 74% being singletons. The V gene end was trimmed by 4 bases and the J gene end by 2 bases; junction bases not matched to a gene: 12. Germline V gene sequence: CDR1 SGHRS, CDR2 YFSETQ. This CDR3 comprises 18 residues. The origin of this receptor is a man between 70 and 80 years old with acute or convalescent COVID-19. Sequenced: peripheral blood. This sequence joins TRBV5-1 and TRBJ1-4; the match to TRBD1 covers 9 bases. The CDR3 spells CASSQKPGQGLTNEKLFF. The CDR3 nucleotides read TGCGCCAGCAGCCAAAAACCGGGACAGGGATTGACTAATGAAAAACTGTTTTTT.